This passage covers 7 T cell receptor beta chains from one sample sequenced in a study of CD8 T cells in ankylosing spondylitis. General study results and limits: Blood from ankylosing spondylitis patients appeared to carry a characteristic roughly 8-variant TCR beta motif.

In TCRdb, the 5' RACE reads were re-called with MiXCR into one record per CDR3 protein. The data contain roughly 670,000 distinct CDR3 sequences, around a fifth of them singletons. What these receptors recognize is not known. Sequencing input: blood, either unsorted or a sorted T cell fraction (not recorded which). The receptors were gathered from a male donor with ankylosing spondylitis.

The chain links TRBV6-1 to TRBJ2-5; 11 nucleotides agree with TRBD2. CDR1 and CDR2 (germline): MNHNS, SASEGT. The CDR3 spans 15 residues. With V trimmed by 6 bases and J by 5 bases, 8 bases remained unmatched. The CDR3 nucleotides read TGTGCCAGCAGCGGGACTAGCGGACCGACTGAGACCCAGTACTTC. It translates to CASSGTSGPTETQYF.

The rearrangement uses TRBV12-3 or TRBV12-4 and TRBJ2-7, with 8 bases that match TRBD2. This CDR3 is 18 amino acids long. After removal of 3 bases from V and 2 bases from J, the junction contained 15 bases not matched to a gene. CDR3 region: CASSLAGSGTLIAYEQYF. The CDR3 DNA is TGTGCCAGCAGTTTGGCGGGTAGCGGGACTCTCATTGCCTACGAGCAGTACTTC.

The chain employs TRBV5-6 and TRBJ1-2; D gene unclear. CDR1 is SGHDT and CDR2 is YYEEEE in the germline V gene. V dropped 0 bases and J dropped 2 bases, with 17 bases sitting between them. This CDR3 is built from 17 residues. The CDR3 sequence is CASSLVLGYTENYGYTF. CDR3 sequence (DNA): TGTGCCAGCAGCTTGGTATTGGGTTATACAGAGAACTATGGCTACACCTTC.

This chain uses TRBV7-9 with TRBJ2-7; D perhaps matches TRBD1 (6 bases). Per the germline V gene, CDR1 is SEHNR and CDR2 is FQNEAQ (reference sequence). There are 15 residues in the CDR3. V lost 5 bases to trimming and J lost 1 base, with 15 bases between them. Here the CDR3 reads CASSPRQGPSYEQYF. DNA of the CDR3: TGTGCCAGCAGCCCGCGCCAGGGGCCATCCTACGAGCAGTACTTC.

There are a few counts of this clonotype. This rearrangement joins TRBV7-2 to TRBJ2-3, with TRBD2 identical over 7 bases. With V trimmed by 4 bases and J by 5 bases, 9 bases remained unmatched. Germline assignment: CDR1 SGHTA and CDR2 FQGNSA. The CDR3 loop spans 15 amino acids. CDR3: CASSSVSGGRDTQYF. CDR3 sequence (DNA): TGTGCCAGCAGCTCTGTTTCGGGGGGAAGAGATACGCAGTATTTT.

This clonotype was seen only a few times. This sequence joins TRBV12-3 or TRBV12-4 and TRBJ2-7, with TRBD2 matching 7 bases. J gave up 2 bases and V 1 base, and 17 bases lay outside the gene matches. This CDR3 region has 19 residues. CDR3 bases: TGTGCCAGCAGTTTAGAGCCCTCTCAAGGCGGGGAGGGCCCCTACGAGCAGTACTTC. Residues: CASSLEPSQGGEGPYEQYF.

The chain is built from TRBV5-1 and TRBJ2-5; D perhaps matches TRBD2 (5 bases). V dropped 2 bases and J dropped 5 bases, with 19 bases sitting between them. This CDR3 spans 16 amino acids. Germline CDR1 reads SGHRS; CDR2 reads YFSETQ. CDR3 protein: CASSFVATGGGETQYF. The CDR3 region has the DNA TGCGCCAGCAGCTTCGTGGCAACCGGCGGCGGGGAGACCCAGTACTTC.